Listed here are 20 T cell receptor beta chains from one sample, sequenced in a study of cytomegalovirus exposure and HLA in healthy donors. Primers for the PCR totalled 60 Vbeta and 13 Jbeta. Repertoires were generated with immunoSEQ multiplex PCR, while TCRdb's copy carries only in-frame clones and drops some. This table has more than 95,000 clones, about 80% appearing once. Sequencing was performed on PBMCs. The receptors here all came from a man aged 25-40 years in good health and CMV-seropositive.

The chain links TRBV5-1 to TRBJ1-2; tentative D call: TRBD1 (5 bases). From germline, CDR1 is SGHRS and CDR2 YFSETQ. The CDR3 extends over 14 amino acids. V lost 0 bases and J lost 5, with 11 bases in between. CDR3: CASSLVRGEYGYTF. CDR3 DNA sequence: TGCGCCAGCAGCTTGGTACGGGGGGAGTATGGCTACACCTTC.

The chain uses TRBV5-4 and TRBJ2-5, with no clear D. The J call is in doubt because the DNA end fits TRBJ2-7 better. Germline-derived CDR1 and CDR2 are SGHNT and YYREEE (reference sequence). CDR3 length: 14 amino acids. The CDR3, as DNA: TGTGCCAGCAGCTCGAGAGAAGTCTTAAACGAGCAGTACTTC. Translation gives CASSSREVLNEQYF.

The genes are TRBV5-1 and TRBJ2-1, with TRBD2 matching 9 bases. CDR3 length equals 15 residues. Per germline, CDR1 SGHRS and CDR2 YFSETQ. Trimming cost V 4 bases and J 3 bases; bases outside gene matches: 5. CDR3 amino acids: CASSLGLAFYNEQFF. The CDR3 coding sequence is TGCGCCAGCAGCCTGGGACTAGCCTTCTACAATGAGCAGTTCTTC.

This sequence joins TRBV5-1 and TRBJ1-5, with a weak D call TRBD1 (6 bases). Germline V lookup: CDR1 SGHRS, CDR2 YFSETQ. The CDR3 extends over 15 amino acids. V lost 0 bases and J 4 bases, leaving 11 bases between the germline ends. In DNA, the CDR3 is TGCGCCAGCAGCTTGGAGGCAGGGGAAAATCAGCCCCAGCATTTT. Protein sequence: CASSLEAGENQPQHF.

The J gene is TRBJ1-4, the V gene TRBV9, with D uncertain. This CDR3 is built from 16 residues. The V gene lost 0 bases and the J gene lost 0 bases, with 9 bases spanning the gap. Germline loops: CDR1 SGDLS, CDR2 YYNGEE. The CDR3 DNA is TGTGCCAGCAGCGTAGGCACAAGAACAACTAATGAAAAACTGTTTTTT. Translated: CASSVGTRTTNEKLFF.

This chain connects TRBV19 to TRBJ1-1; 7 nucleotides line up with TRBD1. Germline trimming cut 1 base from V and 0 bases from J; bases unmatched to any gene: 5. The CDR3 has 16 amino acids. The germline V gene has CDR1 LNHDA and CDR2 SQIVND (reference sequence). As DNA, the CDR3 is TGTGCCAGTAGTATAGTTGTGGGACAGATGAACACTGAAGCTTTCTTT. This gives the protein CASSIVVGQMNTEAFF. Full variable domain (rest looked up from reference TRBV19 and TRBJ1-1): DGGITQSPKYLFRKEGQNVTLSCEQNLNHDAMYWYRQDPGQGLRLIYYSQIVNDFQKGDIAEGYSVSREKKESFPLTVTSAQKNPTAFYLCASSIVVGQMNTEAFFGQGTRLTVV.

This chain links TRBV5-1 with TRBJ2-7; 10 nucleotides align to TRBD1. The trim removed 0 bases at V and 7 bases at J, leaving 4 bases unmatched. Germline V gene data show CDR1 as SGHRS and CDR2 as YFSETQ. CDR3 length equals 14 residues. The CDR3 loop reads CASSLGQGAREQYF. CDR3 sequence (DNA): TGCGCCAGCAGCTTGGGACAGGGGGCGAGGGAGCAGTACTTC.

This clone occurred once. The chain employs TRBV12-5 and TRBJ1-5, with D possibly TRBD1 on 5 matching bases. Trimming took 6 bases from V and 3 from J, leaving 15 bases between them. Germline CDR1 LGHNT, CDR2 FRNRAP. The CDR3 contains 15 residues. CDR3 sequence (DNA): TGTGCTAGTGGGCGGAACAGGCTCCCCAATCAGCCCCAGCATTTT. It translates to CASGRNRLPNQPQHF.

The chain couples TRBV2 to TRBJ1-2; D not certain. V was shortened by 7 bases and J by 3 bases, with 15 bases between the two germline ends. Germline CDR1 SNHLY, CDR2 FYNNEI. CDR3 size: 14 residues. CDR3 loop: CASKSRHGDYGYTF. The CDR3 coding sequence is TGTGCCAGCAAATCCCGACATGGTGACTATGGCTACACCTTC.

CDR3 sequence: CASSVQPGQGAEKLFF. The CDR3 bases are TGTGCCAGCAGCGTACAGCCGGGACAGGGTGCGGAAAAACTGTTTTTT. The chain uses TRBV9 and TRBJ1-4; 9 bases fit TRBD1. J was trimmed by 8 bases and V by 1 base; bases with no gene match: 9. The germline CDR1 and CDR2 sequences are SGDLS and YYNGEE. This CDR3 has 16 amino acids.

The rearrangement links TRBV25-1 to TRBJ2-6; possible D gene TRBD1, 6 bases. Germline CDR1 reads MGHDK; CDR2 reads SYGVNS. Deletions cut 0 bases from V and 1 base from J, with 7 bases between. The CDR3 has 16 residues. CDR3: CASSEYRGSGANVLTF. The CDR3 region has the DNA TGTGCCAGCAGTGAATATAGGGGGTCTGGGGCCAACGTCCTGACTTTC.

The chain recombines TRBV27 with TRBJ2-1; 12 bases are a match to TRBD2. Germline CDR1 and CDR2: MNHEY and SMNVEV (reference sequence). CDR3 length: 15 residues. Germline trimming cut 1 base from V and 8 bases from J; bases unmatched to any gene: 3. The CDR3 spells CASSLWSSGGDEQFF. The CDR3 nucleotides read TGTGCCAGCAGTTTATGGTCTAGCGGGGGGGATGAGCAGTTCTTC.

This clone was found once. The CDR3, as DNA: TGTGCCTGCCCCAAAGGGGGCTCTGGGGCCAACGTCCTGACTTTC. Encoded protein: CACPKGGSGANVLTF. This chain joins TRBV30 and TRBJ2-6; weak D call: TRBD1 (6 bases). There are 15 residues in the CDR3. Germline CDR1 reads GTSNPN; CDR2 reads SVGIG (reference sequence). V lost 6 bases and J 0 bases, leaving 12 bases between the germline ends.

The chain recombines TRBV5-1 with TRBJ1-2, with D tentatively TRBD1 (6 bases). This CDR3 spans 17 amino acids. Trimming removed 3 bases at V and 0 bases at J, with 18 bases between. Germline lookup yields CDR1 SGHRS and CDR2 YFSETQ. The CDR3 spells CASSSEIGRTANYGYTF. CDR3 nucleotides: TGCGCCAGCAGCTCAGAAATCGGTCGGACAGCTAACTATGGCTACACCTTC.

CDR3 nucleotide sequence: TGTGCCAGCAGTTACGGGGGCCACAATTCACCCCTCCACTTT. This gives the protein CASSYGGHNSPLHF. This sequence joins TRBV6-5 and TRBJ1-6; possibly TRBD1 for D (6 bases). Germline CDR1 reads MNHEY; CDR2 reads SVGAGI. Trimming cost V 2 bases and J 7 bases, with 9 bases left between them. CDR3 length: 14 residues.

The chain couples TRBV29-1 to TRBJ1-1; no definite D call. V was shortened by 4 bases and J by 1 base, with 10 bases between the two germline ends. CDR1 and CDR2 (germline): SQVTM, ANQGSEA. CDR3 length equals 13 residues. Here the CDR3 reads CSVVQTANTEAFF. The CDR3 DNA reads as TGCAGCGTTGTTCAAACAGCGAACACTGAAGCTTTCTTT.

This chain connects TRBV19 to TRBJ2-2; no firm D call. This CDR3 spans 14 amino acids. Trimming stripped 3 bases from V and 1 base from J, with 6 bases between. CDR1 LNHDA and CDR2 SQIVND come from the germline V gene (reference sequence). This chain's CDR3 is CASSISRNTGELFF. CDR3 DNA: TGTGCCAGTAGTATCTCCCGGAACACCGGGGAGCTGTTTTTT. Full variable domain (remainder filled in from reference TRBV19 and TRBJ2-2): DGGITQSPKYLFRKEGQNVTLSCEQNLNHDAMYWYRQDPGQGLRLIYYSQIVNDFQKGDIAEGYSVSREKKESFPLTVTSAQKNPTAFYLCASSISRNTGELFFGEGSRLTVL.

This chain links TRBV5-1 with TRBJ2-1, with TRBD1 identical over 8 bases. Germline values: CDR1 SGHRS, CDR2 YFSETQ. V dropped 4 bases and J dropped 10; count of bases not matched to a gene: 7. This CDR3 has 13 residues. CDR3 sequence (DNA): TGCGCCAGCAGCAGCCAGGGGGCTTGGGAGCAGTTCTTC. Translating gives CASSSQGAWEQFF.

The chain carries TRBV6-1 and TRBJ1-2; D is possibly TRBD1 (5 bases). The V end lost 7 bases, the J end lost 4 bases, and 16 bases lay between the germline ends. This CDR3 contains 14 residues. From germline, CDR1 is MNHNS and CDR2 SASEGT. CDR3 in DNA: TGTGCCAGCACCCGCGAAGGGGTCTCCTATGGCTACACCTTC. Protein product: CASTREGVSYGYTF.

This clone was recorded a few times. The gene calls are TRBV2 and TRBJ1-1; D uncertain. Germline CDR1 SNHLY, CDR2 FYNNEI. Trimming left V 6 bases short and J 4 bases short, with 15 bases between. The CDR3 sequence is 14 residues long. CDR3 loop: CASRALESLTEAFF. As DNA, the CDR3 is TGTGCCAGCAGAGCTTTAGAGTCTCTCACTGAAGCTTTCTTT.